Below are 3 T cell receptor beta chains sequenced from a single sample in a study of identical twins. Each CDR3 protein gets one entry after TCRdb re-called the 5' RACE reads with MiXCR. The table has 450,000 to 650,000 distinct CDR3 sequences, 7.5% to 10% seen once. Another study also made use of these data, one on yellow fever vaccine responses in identical twins.

Sequencing was carried out using PBMCs. Receptors were obtained from a woman aged 18-29 years in good health.

This clonotype was seen many times. V and J are TRBV27 and TRBJ2-3; 12 positions match TRBD2. The trim removed 10 bases at V and 2 bases at J, leaving 4 bases unmatched. CDR1 and CDR2 from the germline V gene are MNHEY and SMNVEV (reference sequence). CDR3 size: 14 residues. The CDR3 loop is CATTSGGYTDTQYF. The DNA for the CDR3 is TGTGCCACGACTAGCGGGGGATACACAGATACGCAGTATTTT.

The sample holds many counts of this clonotype. V is TRBV28 and J is TRBJ2-7, with D possibly TRBD1 on 5 matching bases. Germline V lookup: CDR1 MDHEN, CDR2 SYDVKM. V was clipped by 1 base and J by 4 bases, with 17 bases between them. This CDR3 contains 16 residues. The CDR3 DNA reads as TGTGCCAGCAGTTTATTTAGGGGCACCTACGCATACGAGCAGTACTTC. It translates to CASSLFRGTYAYEQYF.

This clonotype has at least ten counts. The chain employs TRBV5-1 and TRBJ2-2; D not resolved. V was trimmed by 4 bases and J by 1 base, leaving 14 bases between them. This CDR3 region has 16 residues. Per the germline V gene, CDR1 is SGHRS and CDR2 is YFSETQ. Here the CDR3 DNA reads TGCGCCAGCAGCCCCACCGCCGCCATGAACACCGGGGAGCTGTTTTTT. Encoded protein: CASSPTAAMNTGELFF.